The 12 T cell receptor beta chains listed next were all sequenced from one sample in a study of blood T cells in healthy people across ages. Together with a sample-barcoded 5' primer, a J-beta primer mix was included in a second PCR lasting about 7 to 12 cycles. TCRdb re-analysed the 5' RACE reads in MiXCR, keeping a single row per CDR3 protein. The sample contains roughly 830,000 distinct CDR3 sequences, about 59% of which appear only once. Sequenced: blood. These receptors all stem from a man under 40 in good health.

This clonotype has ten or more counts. The chain's CDR3 is CSVNTGGADTQYF. The CDR3 coding sequence is TGCAGCGTTAATACAGGGGGAGCAGATACGCAGTATTTT. The chain joins TRBV29-1 to TRBJ2-3; 8 positions match TRBD1. Germline V gene lookup returns CDR1 SQVTM and CDR2 ANQGSEA. V shed 5 bases and J 4 bases; nucleotides not matched to a gene: 5. The CDR3 sequence is 13 residues long.

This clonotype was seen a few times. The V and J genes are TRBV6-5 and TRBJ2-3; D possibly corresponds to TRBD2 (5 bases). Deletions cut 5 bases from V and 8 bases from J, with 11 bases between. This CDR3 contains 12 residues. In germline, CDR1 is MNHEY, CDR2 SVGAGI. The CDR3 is CASSPGSGTQYF. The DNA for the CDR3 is TGTGCCAGCAGTCCGGGATCGGGTACGCAGTATTTT.

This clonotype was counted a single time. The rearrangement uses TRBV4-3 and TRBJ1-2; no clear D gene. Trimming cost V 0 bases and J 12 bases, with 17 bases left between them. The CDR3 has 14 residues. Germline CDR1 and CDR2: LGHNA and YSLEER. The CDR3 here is CASSQDYREGPNTF. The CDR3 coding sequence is TGCGCCAGCAGCCAAGATTATCGAGAGGGTCCGAACACCTTC.

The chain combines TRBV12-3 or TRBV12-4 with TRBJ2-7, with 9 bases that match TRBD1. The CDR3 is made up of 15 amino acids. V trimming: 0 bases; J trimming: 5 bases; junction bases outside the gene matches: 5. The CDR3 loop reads CASSLAGTGFHEQYF. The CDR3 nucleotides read TGTGCCAGCAGTTTAGCCGGGACAGGGTTCCACGAGCAGTACTTC.

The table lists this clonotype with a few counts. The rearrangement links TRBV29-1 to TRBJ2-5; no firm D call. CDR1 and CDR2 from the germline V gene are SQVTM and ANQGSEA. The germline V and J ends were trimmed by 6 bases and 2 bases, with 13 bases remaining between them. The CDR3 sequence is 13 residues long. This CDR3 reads CSVKGTQQETQYF. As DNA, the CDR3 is TGCAGCGTCAAAGGCACCCAGCAAGAGACCCAGTACTTC.

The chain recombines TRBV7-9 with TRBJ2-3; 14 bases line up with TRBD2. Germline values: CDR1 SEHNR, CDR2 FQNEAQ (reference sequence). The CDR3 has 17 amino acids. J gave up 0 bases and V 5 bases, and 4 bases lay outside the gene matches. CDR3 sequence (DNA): TGTGCCAGCAGCCGACTAGCGGGGGGGCCTAGCACAGATACGCAGTATTTT. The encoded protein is CASSRLAGGPSTDTQYF.

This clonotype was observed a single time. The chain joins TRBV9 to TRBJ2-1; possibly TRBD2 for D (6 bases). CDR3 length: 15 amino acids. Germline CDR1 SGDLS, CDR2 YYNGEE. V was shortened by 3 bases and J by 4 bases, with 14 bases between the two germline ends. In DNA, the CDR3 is TGTGCCAGCAGCGAGTTAGTGGGGGGATACAATGAGCAGTTCTTC. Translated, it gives CASSELVGGYNEQFF.

The CDR3 nucleotides read TGTGCCAGCAGCTTAACTAGCGGGGATACCTACGAGCAGTACTTC. Translation gives CASSLTSGDTYEQYF. The chain recombines TRBV7-2 with TRBJ2-4; TRBD2 aligns across 10 bases. The tail of the sequence fits TRBJ2-7 better, so the J call may be wrong. This CDR3 is built from 15 residues. Germline CDR1 SGHTA, CDR2 FQGNSA.

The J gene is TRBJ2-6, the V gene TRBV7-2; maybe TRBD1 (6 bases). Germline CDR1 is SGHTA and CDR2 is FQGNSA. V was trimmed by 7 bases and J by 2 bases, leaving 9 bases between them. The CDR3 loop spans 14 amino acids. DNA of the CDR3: TGTGCCAGCACCTCAGGGGCTGGGGCCAACGTCCTGACTTTC. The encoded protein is CASTSGAGANVLTF.

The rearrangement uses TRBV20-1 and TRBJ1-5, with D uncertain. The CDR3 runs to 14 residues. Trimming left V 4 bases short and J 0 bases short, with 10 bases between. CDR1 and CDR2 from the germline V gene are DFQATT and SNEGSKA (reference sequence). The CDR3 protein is CSAMGGISNQPQHF. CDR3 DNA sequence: TGCAGTGCTATGGGCGGGATTAGCAATCAGCCCCAGCATTTT.

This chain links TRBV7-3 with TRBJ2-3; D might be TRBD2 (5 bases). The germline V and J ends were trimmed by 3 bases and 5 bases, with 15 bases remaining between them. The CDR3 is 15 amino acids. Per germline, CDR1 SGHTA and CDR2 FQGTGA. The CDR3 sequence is CASSLNGVTGDTQYF. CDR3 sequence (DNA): TGTGCCAGCAGCTTGAACGGGGTCACCGGAGATACGCAGTATTTT. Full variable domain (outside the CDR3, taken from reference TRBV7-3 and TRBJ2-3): GAGVSQTPSNKVTEKGKYVELRCDPISGHTALYWYRQSLGQGPEFLIYFQGTGAADDSGLPNDRFFAVRPEGSVSTLKIQRTERGDSAVYLCASSLNGVTGDTQYFGPGTRLTVL.

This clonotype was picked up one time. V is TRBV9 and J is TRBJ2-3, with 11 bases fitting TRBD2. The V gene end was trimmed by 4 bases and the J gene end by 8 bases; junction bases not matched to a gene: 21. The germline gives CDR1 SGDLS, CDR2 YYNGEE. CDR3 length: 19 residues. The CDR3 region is CASSLLAGEGTRAAGTQYF. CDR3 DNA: TGTGCCAGCAGCCTACTAGCGGGGGAAGGAACCAGAGCCGCGGGTACGCAGTATTTT.